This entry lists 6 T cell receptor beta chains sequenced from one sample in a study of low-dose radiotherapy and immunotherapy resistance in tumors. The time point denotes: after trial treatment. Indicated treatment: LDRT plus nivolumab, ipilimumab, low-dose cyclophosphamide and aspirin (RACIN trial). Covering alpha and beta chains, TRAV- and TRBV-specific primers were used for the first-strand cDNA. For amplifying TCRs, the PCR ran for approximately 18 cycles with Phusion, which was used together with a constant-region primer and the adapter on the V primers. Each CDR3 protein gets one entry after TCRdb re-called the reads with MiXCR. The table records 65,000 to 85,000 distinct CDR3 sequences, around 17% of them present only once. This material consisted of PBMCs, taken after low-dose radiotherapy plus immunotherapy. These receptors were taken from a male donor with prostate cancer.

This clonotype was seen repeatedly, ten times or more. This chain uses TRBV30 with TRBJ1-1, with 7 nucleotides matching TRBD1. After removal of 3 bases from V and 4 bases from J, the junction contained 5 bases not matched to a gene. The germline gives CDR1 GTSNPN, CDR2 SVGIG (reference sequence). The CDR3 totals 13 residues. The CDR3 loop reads CAWSPRGATEAFF. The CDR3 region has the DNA TGTGCCTGGAGCCCCAGGGGGGCCACTGAAGCTTTCTTT.

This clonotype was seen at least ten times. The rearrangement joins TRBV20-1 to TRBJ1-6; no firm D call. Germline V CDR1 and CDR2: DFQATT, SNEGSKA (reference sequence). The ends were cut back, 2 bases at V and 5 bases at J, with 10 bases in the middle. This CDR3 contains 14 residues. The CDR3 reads CSARLGFDNSPLHF. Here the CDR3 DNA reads TGCAGTGCTAGACTGGGTTTCGATAATTCACCCCTCCACTTT.

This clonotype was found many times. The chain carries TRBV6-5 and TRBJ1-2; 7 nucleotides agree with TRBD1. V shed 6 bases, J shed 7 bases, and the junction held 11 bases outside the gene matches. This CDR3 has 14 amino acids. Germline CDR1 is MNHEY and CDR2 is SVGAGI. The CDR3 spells CASRRDRIPLGYTF. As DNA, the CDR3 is TGTGCCAGCAGGCGGGACAGAATACCTCTTGGCTACACCTTC.

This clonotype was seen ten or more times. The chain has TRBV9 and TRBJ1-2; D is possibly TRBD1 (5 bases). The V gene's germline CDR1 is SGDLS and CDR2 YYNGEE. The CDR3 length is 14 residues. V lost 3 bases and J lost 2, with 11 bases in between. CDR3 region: CASSADSNNYGYTF. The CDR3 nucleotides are TGTGCCAGCAGCGCCGACAGTAACAACTATGGCTACACCTTC. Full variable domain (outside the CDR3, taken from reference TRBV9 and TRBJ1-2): DSGVTQTPKHLITATGQRVTLRCSPRSGDLSVYWYQQSLDQGLQFLIQYYNGEERAKGNILERFSAQQFPDLHSELNLSSLELGDSALYFCASSADSNNYGYTFGSGTRLTVV.

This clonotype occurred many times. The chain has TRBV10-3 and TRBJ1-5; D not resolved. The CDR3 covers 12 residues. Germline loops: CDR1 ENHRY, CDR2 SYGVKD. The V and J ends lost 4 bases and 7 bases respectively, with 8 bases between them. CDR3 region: CAISGPKQPQHF. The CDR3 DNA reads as TGTGCCATCAGTGGACCGAAACAGCCCCAGCATTTT.

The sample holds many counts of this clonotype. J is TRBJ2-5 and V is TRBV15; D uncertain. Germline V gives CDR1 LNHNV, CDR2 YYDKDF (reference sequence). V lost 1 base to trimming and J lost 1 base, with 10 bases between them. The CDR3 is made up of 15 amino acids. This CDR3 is CATSRVGVVQETQYF. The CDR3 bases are TGTGCCACCAGCAGAGTTGGGGTTGTCCAAGAGACCCAGTACTTC.